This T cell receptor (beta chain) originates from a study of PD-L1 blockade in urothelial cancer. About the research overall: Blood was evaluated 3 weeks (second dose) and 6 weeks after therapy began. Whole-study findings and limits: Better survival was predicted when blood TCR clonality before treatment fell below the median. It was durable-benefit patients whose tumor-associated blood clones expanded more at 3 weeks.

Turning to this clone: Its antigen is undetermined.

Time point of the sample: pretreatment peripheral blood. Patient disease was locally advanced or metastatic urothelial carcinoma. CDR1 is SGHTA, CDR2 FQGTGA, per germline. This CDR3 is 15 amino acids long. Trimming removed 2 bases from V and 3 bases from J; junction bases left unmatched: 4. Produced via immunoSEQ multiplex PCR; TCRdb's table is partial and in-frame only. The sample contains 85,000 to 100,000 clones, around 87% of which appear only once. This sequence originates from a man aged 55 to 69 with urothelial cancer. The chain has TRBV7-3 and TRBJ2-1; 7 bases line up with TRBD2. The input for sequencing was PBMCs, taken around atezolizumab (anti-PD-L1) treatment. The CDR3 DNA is TGTGCCAGCAGCTTAGAGGGCGGGAGCTACAATGAGCAGTTCTTC. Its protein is CASSLEGGSYNEQFF.